The 10 T cell receptor beta chains below all came from one sample that was sequenced in a study of blood T cell repertoires in COVID-19. TCRdb keeps only in-frame clones here, not all; method: immunoSEQ multiplex PCR. The top ten clones hold 14% to 15% of a sample with tens of thousands of clones, 76% of them seen once. Material for sequencing was peripheral blood. The receptors stem from a man aged 55 to 70 with COVID-19, enrolled during active disease.

In this sample, this clone turned up a few times. The V and J genes are TRBV12-3 or TRBV12-4 and TRBJ1-5, with unresolved D. This CDR3 has 13 amino acids. V was cut by 3 bases and J by 4 bases, with 7 bases left in between. The DNA for the CDR3 is TGTGCCAGCAGTTTTTCGGTTAATCAGCCCCAGCATTTT. This codes for CASSFSVNQPQHF.

Comments on this clone: Since no conserved phenylalanine or tryptophan closes the CDR3, a read error is the likely cause. This chain connects TRBV7-3 to TRBJ1-2; tentatively, D is TRBD1 (5 bases). The V gene lost 0 bases and the J gene lost 8 bases, with 10 bases spanning the gap. This CDR3 region has 13 residues. Germline CDR1 SGHTA, CDR2 FQGTGA. The DNA for the CDR3 is TGTGCCAGCAGCTTAACGTCAGGGTTAGGCTACACCTAC. It encodes CASSLTSGLGYTY.

This clone occurred many times. The J gene is TRBJ1-5, the V gene TRBV6-5; D uncertain. Trimming removed 5 bases at V and 8 bases at J, with 13 bases between. CDR3 length equals 13 residues. Germline V gene sequence: CDR1 MNHEY, CDR2 SVGAGI. The CDR3 protein is CASSRGSLEPQHF. The CDR3 DNA reads as TGTGCCAGCAGTAGAGGGAGTTTGGAGCCCCAGCATTTT.

In its sample, this clone was seen a few times. This chain links TRBV5-5 with TRBJ2-7; no definite D call. V lost 6 bases and J lost 0, with 16 bases in between. The CDR3 consists of 15 residues. Germline loops: CDR1 SGHKS, CDR2 YYEKEE (reference sequence). The CDR3 DNA reads as TGTGCCAGCAAAGCCAATGCAGCGAGCTCCTACGAGCAGTACTTC. Amino acid sequence: CASKANAASSYEQYF.

This chain links TRBV28 with TRBJ1-1, with D possibly TRBD1 on 5 matching bases. Between the trimmed V and J ends, which lost 5 bases and 0 bases, there was a span of 13 bases. CDR1 and CDR2 (germline): MDHEN, SYDVKM. The CDR3 covers 15 residues. The CDR3 sequence is CASSSLGVMNTEAFF. CDR3 DNA: TGTGCCAGCAGTAGCTTAGGGGTGATGAACACTGAAGCTTTCTTT.

This chain links TRBV2 with TRBJ2-2; 8 bases align to TRBD1. Per germline, CDR1 SNHLY and CDR2 FYNNEI. The CDR3 contains 14 residues. Losses at the gene ends were 6 bases for V and 7 bases for J; bases not matched to a gene: 7. The CDR3: CASRSGTGIGELFF. CDR3 coding DNA: TGTGCCAGCAGGTCCGGGACAGGAATCGGGGAGCTGTTTTTT.

A few counts support this clone. The V and J genes are TRBV7-2 and TRBJ1-2; no clear D gene. V lost 8 bases and J 2 bases, leaving 12 bases between the germline ends. Per germline, CDR1 SGHTA and CDR2 FQGNSA. This CDR3 comprises 13 residues. The CDR3, as DNA: TGTGCCAGCTGTCCGGGAGTCAACTATGGCTACACCTTC. As protein: CASCPGVNYGYTF.

The genes are TRBV6-1 and TRBJ2-3, with 7 bases that match TRBD1. The V and J ends lost 1 base and 0 bases, in that order; junction bases with no gene match: 7. The CDR3 is 17 residues long. The germline V gene has CDR1 MNHNS and CDR2 SASEGT. The CDR3 sequence is CASSEEGAGLSTDTQYF. The CDR3 DNA follows: TGTGCCAGCAGTGAAGAGGGGGCAGGGCTCAGCACAGATACGCAGTATTTT.

The chain recombines TRBV5-1 with TRBJ1-4; the match to TRBD1 covers 8 bases. Germline V gene sequence: CDR1 SGHRS, CDR2 YFSETQ. V dropped 6 bases and J dropped 3; count of bases not matched to a gene: 7. The CDR3 loop spans 15 amino acids. The CDR3 here is CASNPRGQANEKLFF. The CDR3 region has the DNA TGCGCCAGCAACCCTCGGGGACAGGCTAATGAAAAACTGTTTTTT.

The genes are TRBV5-5 and TRBJ2-3; D remains ambiguous. Germline CDR1 SGHKS, CDR2 YYEKEE (reference sequence). The CDR3 spans 15 residues. Trimming removed 5 bases at V and 0 bases at J, with 13 bases between. Here the CDR3 DNA reads TGTGCCAGCAGGGTCGACATTGCTAGCACAGATACGCAGTATTTT. Translating it yields CASRVDIASTDTQYF.